Shown below are 23 T cell receptor beta chains from a single sample sequenced in a study of T cell responses to AZD1222 COVID-19 vaccine. Repertoires were generated with immunoSEQ multiplex PCR, while TCRdb's copy carries only in-frame clones and drops some. The sample consists of approximately 130,000 clones, over 90% of them appearing once. The source material was peripheral blood, sampled on day 0 of AZD1222 vaccination. Receptors were obtained from an adult in good health.

This chain uses TRBV23-1 with TRBJ2-1; the D gene is possibly TRBD1 (6 bases). TRBV23-1 is placed among ORFs of uncertain function. The V and J ends lost 0 bases and 8 bases respectively, with 14 bases between them. The CDR3 contains 15 residues. CDR3 sequence (DNA): TGCGCCAGCAGTCAATCGGCCCTCAGGGGCGATGAGCAGTTCTTC. Protein: CASSQSALRGDEQFF.

The genes are TRBV5-1 and TRBJ1-5; a possible D gene is TRBD1 (5 bases). The CDR3 runs 14 residues. The germline gives CDR1 SGHRS, CDR2 YFSETQ. Trimming removed 0 bases at V and 3 bases at J, with 7 bases between. The CDR3 loop reads CASSLGGTNQPQHF. In nucleotides, the CDR3 is TGCGCCAGCAGCTTGGGGGGCACCAATCAGCCCCAGCATTTT. Looking up the rest from reference TRBV5-1 and TRBJ1-5 gives the full variable domain: KAGVTQTPRYLIKTRGQQVTLSCSPISGHRSVSWYQQTPGQGLQFLFEYFSETQRNKGNFPGRFSGRQFSNSRSEMNVSTLELGDSALYLCASSLGGTNQPQHFGDGTRLSIL.

The chain is built from TRBV6-5 and TRBJ1-2; possibly TRBD1 for D (5 bases). The CDR3 runs to 16 residues. Germline loops: CDR1 MNHEY, CDR2 SVGAGI. Trimming removed 0 bases at V and 4 bases at J, with 15 bases between. The CDR3 nucleotides are TGTGCCAGCAGTTACTCGAACCAGGGACCATTCTATGGCTACACCTTC. Its translation is CASSYSNQGPFYGYTF.

The chain has TRBV9 and TRBJ1-5; TRBD1 matches at 9 bases. In germline, CDR1 is SGDLS, CDR2 YYNGEE. This CDR3 has 15 residues. Losses at the gene ends were 3 bases for V and 4 bases for J; bases not matched to a gene: 5. The CDR3 nucleotides are TGTGCCAGCAGCGCCGGACAGGGGCAGAATCAGCCCCAGCATTTT. It translates to CASSAGQGQNQPQHF.

The chain carries TRBV9 and TRBJ2-4; D is possibly TRBD1 (5 bases). The CDR3 is 13 amino acids. V was cut by 3 bases and J by 9 bases, with 13 bases left in between. In germline, CDR1 is SGDLS, CDR2 YYNGEE. CDR3 in DNA: TGTGCCAGCAGCGATGCAGGGAAGGGCATTCAGTACTTC. It encodes CASSDAGKGIQYF. Full variable domain (missing parts from reference TRBV9 and TRBJ2-4): DSGVTQTPKHLITATGQRVTLRCSPRSGDLSVYWYQQSLDQGLQFLIQYYNGEERAKGNILERFSAQQFPDLHSELNLSSLELGDSALYFCASSDAGKGIQYFGAGTRLSVL.

This sequence joins TRBV3-1 (or the pseudogene TRBV3-2) and TRBJ2-4; 14 bases fit TRBD2. Unmatched junction bases numbered 8, after V lost 5 bases and J lost 8 bases. Per the germline V gene, CDR1 is LGHDT and CDR2 is YNNKEL (reference sequence). This CDR3 spans 16 amino acids. CDR3 region: CASSIRLAGGHDIQYF. The CDR3 DNA reads TGTGCCAGCAGCATACGACTAGCGGGGGGGCATGACATTCAGTACTTC.

The rearrangement uses TRBV28 and TRBJ1-1; TRBD1 aligns across 8 bases. The length of the CDR3 is 13 residues. Germline V gene data show CDR1 as MDHEN and CDR2 as SYDVKM. After removal of 1 base from V and 9 bases from J, the junction contained 4 bases not matched to a gene. CDR3 in DNA: TGTGCCAGCAGTTTATCTCAGGGGGCACAAGCTTTCTTT. This gives the protein CASSLSQGAQAFF.

This CDR3 is CASSEAADPNYGYTF. CDR3 coding DNA: TGTGCCAGCAGTGAAGCGGCGGATCCCAACTATGGCTACACCTTC. This chain connects TRBV6-1 to TRBJ1-2; D ambiguous. This CDR3 has 15 amino acids. Trimming removed 0 bases from V and 2 bases from J, with 10 bases in between. Germline V gene lookup returns CDR1 MNHNS and CDR2 SASEGT.

V usage is TRBV25-1 and J usage is TRBJ1-1; 10 positions match TRBD1. The germline V gene has CDR1 MGHDK and CDR2 SYGVNS. V lost 7 bases to trimming and J lost 5 bases; unmatched junction nucleotides: 13. This CDR3 has 16 amino acids. CDR3 sequence: CASTPPTGGRGTEAFF. The CDR3 nucleotides are TGTGCCAGCACCCCCCCGACAGGGGGCAGGGGGACTGAAGCTTTCTTT. The complete variable domain, with remaining parts taken from reference TRBV25-1 and TRBJ1-1, reads EADIYQTPRYLVIGTGKKITLECSQTMGHDKMYWYQQDPGMELHLIHYSYGVNSTEKGDLSSESTVSRIRTEHFPLTLESARPSHTSQYLCASTPPTGGRGTEAFFGQGTRLTVV.

The rearrangement links TRBV6-5 to TRBJ1-5; 7 bases align to TRBD1. Germline V gene lookup returns CDR1 MNHEY and CDR2 SVGAGI. After removal of 7 bases from V and 3 bases from J, the junction contained 9 bases not matched to a gene. This CDR3 has 15 amino acids. The CDR3 sequence is CASKETGSDNQPQHF. CDR3 DNA: TGTGCCAGCAAAGAGACAGGGAGTGACAATCAGCCCCAGCATTTT.

This sequence joins TRBV4-1 and TRBJ2-7; 12 bases line up with TRBD1. CDR1 is MGHRA and CDR2 is YSYEKL in the germline V gene. This CDR3 spans 16 amino acids. The J segment lost 5 bases and the V segment lost 1 base, leaving 6 bases of the junction unmatched. The CDR3 sequence is CASSQVLGQGAHEQYF. In DNA form, the CDR3 reads TGCGCCAGCAGCCAAGTACTGGGACAGGGGGCTCACGAGCAGTACTTC.

The chain couples TRBV19 to TRBJ1-5, with 10 bases fitting TRBD1. Germline CDR1 is LNHDA and CDR2 is SQIVND (reference sequence). The V segment lost 7 bases and the J segment 1 base; nucleotides outside the gene matches: 4. The CDR3 sequence is 15 residues long. The CDR3 sequence is CASTPTGGSNQPQHF. CDR3 nucleotide sequence: TGTGCCAGTACCCCGACAGGGGGCAGCAATCAGCCCCAGCATTTT.

V usage is TRBV5-5 and J usage is TRBJ1-2; no clear D gene. This CDR3 region has 13 residues. The V gene's germline CDR1 is SGHKS and CDR2 YYEKEE (reference sequence). Trimming took off 4 bases at V and 3 bases at J, with 10 bases between the two ends. The CDR3 sequence: CASSLQTHYGYTF. CDR3 nucleotides: TGTGCCAGCAGCCTACAGACCCACTATGGCTACACCTTC.

CDR3 coding DNA: TGTGCCAGTAGTATAGTACCCAAGAACACTGAAGCTTTCTTT. It encodes CASSIVPKNTEAFF. This chain joins TRBV19 and TRBJ1-1; no clear D gene. Germline assignment: CDR1 LNHDA and CDR2 SQIVND (reference sequence). CDR3 length equals 14 residues. V lost 1 base and J lost 1, with 7 bases in between.

The rearrangement links TRBV4-2 to TRBJ2-5, with D unresolved. Germline lookup yields CDR1 LGHNA and CDR2 YNFKEQ. The CDR3 extends over 13 amino acids. Trimming removed 0 bases from V and 4 bases from J, with 6 bases in between. The CDR3 protein is CASSQDTRETQYF. CDR3 sequence (DNA): TGTGCCAGCAGCCAAGATACGCGAGAGACCCAGTACTTC.

The chain combines TRBV7-6 with TRBJ2-3; 7 nucleotides agree with TRBD2. From germline, CDR1 is SGHVS and CDR2 FNYEAQ. The CDR3 runs to 15 residues. J lost 4 bases, V lost 2 bases, and 6 bases had no gene match. DNA for the CDR3: TGTGCCAGCAGCTTAAGAGCGGGGAAGGCAGATACGCAGTATTTT. Translating gives CASSLRAGKADTQYF.

This clone has a single count. The chain combines TRBV5-1 with TRBJ2-3; weak D call: TRBD2 (6 bases). The CDR3 length is 14 residues. Looked up from germline, CDR1 is SGHRS and CDR2 is YFSETQ. V was cut by 5 bases and J by 0 bases, with 10 bases left in between. CDR3 amino acids: CASSFAGSTDTQYF. Written as DNA, the CDR3 is TGCGCCAGCAGTTTTGCGGGGAGCACAGATACGCAGTATTTT. The full variable domain, completed using reference TRBV5-1 and TRBJ2-3, is KAGVTQTPRYLIKTRGQQVTLSCSPISGHRSVSWYQQTPGQGLQFLFEYFSETQRNKGNFPGRFSGRQFSNSRSEMNVSTLELGDSALYLCASSFAGSTDTQYFGPGTRLTVL.

This chain joins TRBV5-1 and TRBJ2-2; D gene ambiguous. Trimming removed 1 base at V and 0 bases at J, with 7 bases between. Per the germline V gene, CDR1 is SGHRS and CDR2 is YFSETQ. This CDR3 region has 15 residues. The CDR3 is CASSLPGANTGELFF. The DNA for the CDR3 is TGCGCCAGCAGCTTGCCAGGAGCGAACACCGGGGAGCTGTTTTTT.

This clone was seen just once. V and J are TRBV30 and TRBJ1-6; no definite D call. This CDR3 has 11 amino acids. Looked up from germline, CDR1 is GTSNPN and CDR2 is SVGIG (reference sequence). V was pared by 4 bases and J by 11 bases, with 9 bases between. CDR3 amino acids: CAWTIGAPLHF. The CDR3 coding sequence is TGTGCCTGGACCATAGGTGCACCCCTCCACTTT.

The chain is built from TRBV6-1 and TRBJ1-2; the D gene is possibly TRBD1 (6 bases). This CDR3 contains 14 residues. V was trimmed by 3 bases and J by 5 bases, leaving 13 bases between them. Germline V gene lookup returns CDR1 MNHNS and CDR2 SASEGT. The CDR3 spells CASSDQGIGYGYTF. CDR3 sequence (DNA): TGTGCCAGCAGTGATCAGGGGATAGGTTATGGCTACACCTTC.

The chain joins TRBV28 to TRBJ2-5; D perhaps matches TRBD2 (6 bases). V shed 6 bases and J shed 3 bases, with 20 bases lying between them. CDR3 length equals 16 residues. CDR1 is MDHEN, CDR2 SYDVKM, per germline. The CDR3 DNA follows: TGTGCCAGCAGCTATAACTGGAGGGGAAATAAAGAGACCCAGTACTTC. This codes for CASSYNWRGNKETQYF.

V gene TRBV27 combines with J gene TRBJ2-2, with no clear D. The germline V and J ends were trimmed by 4 bases and 0 bases, with 12 bases remaining between them. The CDR3 length is 16 residues. Germline CDR1 MNHEY, CDR2 SMNVEV (reference sequence). The CDR3 DNA follows: TGTGCCAGCAGTTCATTGACGGCCACGAACACCGGGGAGCTGTTTTTT. This translates into CASSSLTATNTGELFF.

The J gene is TRBJ1-2, the V gene TRBV6-5, with D possibly matching TRBD1 (5 bases). V gave up 8 bases and J gave up 4 bases, with 20 bases separating them. The CDR3 runs to 15 residues. Germline V gene lookup returns CDR1 MNHEY and CDR2 SVGAGI. DNA for the CDR3: TGTGCCAGCTCGTCCCGGGGATCCGGGGGCTATGGCTACACCTTC. Protein sequence: CASSSRGSGGYGYTF.